The clone carrying this T cell receptor beta chain turned up a few times. Its specificity is unknown. This record belongs to a study of CD8 T cells in ankylosing spondylitis. Study-level results: There was a TCR beta motif, made of several highly homologous variants, that appeared characteristic of ankylosing spondylitis blood. Earlier studies detected some motif variants in reactive arthritis synovial fluid and blood.

TCRdb reprocessed the 5' RACE reads with MiXCR, giving one entry per CDR3 protein. This sample carries 300,000 to 400,000 distinct CDR3 sequences, 20% of them seen once, and the ten largest clones take approximately 14%. The V end lost 0 bases, the J end lost 3 bases, and 19 bases lay between the germline ends. Germline V gives CDR1 SGHDT, CDR2 YYEEEE. The length of the CDR3 is 17 residues. The source is a male donor with ankylosing spondylitis or in good health (not recorded which). This sequence joins TRBV5-6 and TRBJ2-7, with D tentatively TRBD1 or TRBD2 (5 bases each). Sequencing was carried out using blood, either unsorted or a sorted T cell fraction (not recorded which). CDR3 loop: CASSLARLSGARYEQYF. CDR3 bases: TGTGCCAGCAGCTTGGCTAGGTTGTCCGGGGCTCGCTACGAGCAGTACTTC.